This T cell receptor beta chain is from a study of T cells in localized non-small cell lung cancer. Study-wide points: The study detected a median around 57 of the top 100 tumor clones in adjacent lung. Uninvolved neighboring lung showed the greatest T cell clonality, exceeding tumor. Longer overall survival accompanied higher blood T cell density.

Data came from immunoSEQ multiplex PCR; TCRdb stores just in-frame clones and leaves some out. Here the sample spans about 41,000 clones, 85% to 90% being singletons. As regards this clone: Its antigen is undetermined. The same CDR3 can be traced to other DNA sequences in this sample.

This receptor was identified in a female donor older than 55 with stage I squamous cell lung carcinoma. The starting material was peripheral blood, obtained before any cancer treatment.

The CDR3 DNA reads as TGTGCCAGCAGCCCCGGGGTAGCGGGAGTTTACGAGCAGTACTTC. Its protein is CASSPGVAGVYEQYF. The rearrangement joins TRBV7-2 to TRBJ2-7, with TRBD2 matching over 9 bases. Germline V CDR1 and CDR2: SGHTA, FQGNSA. Trimming cost V 5 bases and J 4 bases; bases outside gene matches: 9. This CDR3 region has 15 residues.